The clone carrying this T cell receptor (beta chain) was observed at least ten times. Trimming cost V 4 bases and J 3 bases, with 18 bases left between them. The CDR3 loop spans 16 amino acids. Looked up from germline, CDR1 is MNHEY and CDR2 is SMNVEV (reference sequence). This sample was included in a study of Graves' ophthalmopathy and Graves' hyperthyroidism. TCR beta CDR3 regions were amplified from RNA transcripts. First-round RT-PCR with HTBI primers preceded a second-round multiplex PCR. Via MiXCR, TCRdb re-called the multiplex PCR reads, giving one row per CDR3 protein. The sample has fewer than 600,000 distinct CDR3 sequences, approximately 14% seen once. Patients were left out if they had other autoimmune diseases, uncontrolled infections, pregnancy or lactation. Someone took the PBMCs out of approximately 10 ml of fresh peripheral blood.

This clonotype originated in a woman in her 30s with Graves' ophthalmopathy. Sequencing was done on a sample of blood. This chain links TRBV27 with TRBJ2-5; D perhaps matches TRBD2 (6 bases). CDR3 nucleotides: TGTGCCAGCAGTTCCCTATCGACTAGATTAGAAGAGACCCAGTACTTC. Its protein product is CASSSLSTRLEETQYF.